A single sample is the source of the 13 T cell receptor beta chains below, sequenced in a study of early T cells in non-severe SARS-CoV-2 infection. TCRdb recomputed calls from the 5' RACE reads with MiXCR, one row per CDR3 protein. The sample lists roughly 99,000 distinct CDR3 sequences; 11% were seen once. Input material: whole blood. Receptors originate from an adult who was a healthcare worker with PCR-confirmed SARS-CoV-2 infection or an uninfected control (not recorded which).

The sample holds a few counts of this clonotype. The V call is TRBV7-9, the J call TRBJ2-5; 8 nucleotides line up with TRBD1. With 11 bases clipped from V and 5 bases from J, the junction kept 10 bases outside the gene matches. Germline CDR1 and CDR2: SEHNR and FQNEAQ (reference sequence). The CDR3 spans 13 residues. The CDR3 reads CAGRTGLSETQYF. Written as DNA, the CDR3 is TGTGCCGGTCGGACAGGGTTATCGGAGACCCAGTACTTC.

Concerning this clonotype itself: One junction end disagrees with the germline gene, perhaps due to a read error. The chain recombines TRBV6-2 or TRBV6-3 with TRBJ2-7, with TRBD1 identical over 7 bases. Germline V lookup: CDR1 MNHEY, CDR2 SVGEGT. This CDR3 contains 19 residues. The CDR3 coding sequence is TGTGCCAGCAGTAACTCCCTTATATCCCAGACAGGGAGAACCTACGAGCAGTACTTC. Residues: CASSNSLISQTGRTYEQYF.

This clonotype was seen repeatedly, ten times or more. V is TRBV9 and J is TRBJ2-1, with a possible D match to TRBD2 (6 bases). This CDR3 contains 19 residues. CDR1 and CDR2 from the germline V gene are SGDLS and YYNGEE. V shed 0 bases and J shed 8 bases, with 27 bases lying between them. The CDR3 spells CASSVEVPGILGTGDEQFF. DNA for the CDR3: TGTGCCAGCAGCGTAGAAGTTCCCGGGATCTTAGGGACGGGGGATGAGCAGTTCTTC.

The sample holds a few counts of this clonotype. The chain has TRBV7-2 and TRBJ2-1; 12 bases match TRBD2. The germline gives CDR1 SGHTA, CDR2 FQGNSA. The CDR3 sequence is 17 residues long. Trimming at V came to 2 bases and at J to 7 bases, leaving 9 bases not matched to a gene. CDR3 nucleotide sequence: TGTGCCAGCAGCTTACATCGGGCTAGCGGGAGGGATAATGAGCAGTTCTTC. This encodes CASSLHRASGRDNEQFF.

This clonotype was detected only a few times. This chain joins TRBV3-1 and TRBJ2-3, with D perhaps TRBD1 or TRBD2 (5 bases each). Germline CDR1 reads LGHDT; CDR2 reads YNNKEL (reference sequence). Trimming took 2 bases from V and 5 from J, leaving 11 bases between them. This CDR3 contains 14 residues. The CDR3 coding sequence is TGTGCCAGCAGCCAAAACTGGGGGAAAGATACGCAGTATTTT. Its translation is CASSQNWGKDTQYF.

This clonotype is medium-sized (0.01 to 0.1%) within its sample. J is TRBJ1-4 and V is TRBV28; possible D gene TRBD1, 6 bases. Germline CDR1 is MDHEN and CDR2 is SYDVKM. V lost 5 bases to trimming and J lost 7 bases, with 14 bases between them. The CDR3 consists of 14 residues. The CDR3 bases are TGTGCCAGCAGTAGACAGGTCCAGAGTGAAAAACTGTTTTTT. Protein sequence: CASSRQVQSEKLFF. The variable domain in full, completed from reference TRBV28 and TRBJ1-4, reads DVKVTQSSRYLVKRTGEKVFLECVQDMDHENMFWYRQDPGLGLRLIYFSYDVKMKEKGDIPEGYSVSREKKERFSLILESASTNQTSMYLCASSRQVQSEKLFFGSGTQLSVL.

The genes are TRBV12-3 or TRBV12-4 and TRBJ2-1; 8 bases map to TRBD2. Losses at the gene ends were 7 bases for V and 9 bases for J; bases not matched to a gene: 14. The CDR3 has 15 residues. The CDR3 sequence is CASTFMSGRIFEQFF. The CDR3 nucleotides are TGTGCCAGCACCTTTATGAGCGGGAGAATTTTTGAGCAGTTCTTC.

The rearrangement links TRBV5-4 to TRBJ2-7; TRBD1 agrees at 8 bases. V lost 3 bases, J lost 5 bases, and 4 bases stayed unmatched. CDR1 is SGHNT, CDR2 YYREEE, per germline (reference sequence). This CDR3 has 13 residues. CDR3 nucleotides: TGTGCCAGCAGCTGGACAGGGTACGACGAGCAGTACTTC. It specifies CASSWTGYDEQYF.

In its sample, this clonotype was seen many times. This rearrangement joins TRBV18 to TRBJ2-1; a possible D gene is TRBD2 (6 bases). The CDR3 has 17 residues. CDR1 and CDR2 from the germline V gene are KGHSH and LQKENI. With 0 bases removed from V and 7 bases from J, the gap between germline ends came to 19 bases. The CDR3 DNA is TGTGCCAGCTCACCACCCTGGGACTCCAACCCCCGGAATGAGCAGTTCTTC. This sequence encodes CASSPPWDSNPRNEQFF.

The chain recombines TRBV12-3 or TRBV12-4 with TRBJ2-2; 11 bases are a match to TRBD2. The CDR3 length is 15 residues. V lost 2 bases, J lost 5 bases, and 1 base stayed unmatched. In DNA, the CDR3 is TGTGCCAGCAGTTTAAGGACTAGCGGGACCGGGGAGCTGTTTTTT. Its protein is CASSLRTSGTGELFF.

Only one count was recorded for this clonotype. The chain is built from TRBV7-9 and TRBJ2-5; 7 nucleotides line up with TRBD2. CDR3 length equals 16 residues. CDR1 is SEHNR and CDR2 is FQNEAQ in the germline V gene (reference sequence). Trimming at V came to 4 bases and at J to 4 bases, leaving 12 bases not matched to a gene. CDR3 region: CASSSTGTKWAETQYF. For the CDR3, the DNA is TGTGCCAGCAGCTCGACCGGGACTAAATGGGCAGAGACCCAGTACTTC.

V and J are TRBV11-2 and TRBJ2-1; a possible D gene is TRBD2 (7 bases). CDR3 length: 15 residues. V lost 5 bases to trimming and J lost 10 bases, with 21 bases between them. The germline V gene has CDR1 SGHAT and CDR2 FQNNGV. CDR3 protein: CASSRSGTPQGEQFF. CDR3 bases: TGTGCCAGCAGCCGGAGCGGGACGCCCCAGGGGGAGCAGTTCTTC.

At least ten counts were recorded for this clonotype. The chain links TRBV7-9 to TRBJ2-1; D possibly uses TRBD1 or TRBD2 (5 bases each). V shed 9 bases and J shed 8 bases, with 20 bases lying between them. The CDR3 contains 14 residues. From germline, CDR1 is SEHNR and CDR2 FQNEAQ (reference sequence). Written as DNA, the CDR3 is TGTGCCAGTGTACCGGGACCGGGTCGTGATGAGCAGTTCTTC. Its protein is CASVPGPGRDEQFF. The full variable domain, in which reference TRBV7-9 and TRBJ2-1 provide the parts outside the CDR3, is DTGVSQNPRHKITKRGQNVTFRCDPISEHNRLYWYRQTLGQGPEFLTYFQNEAQLEKSRLLSDRFSAERPKGSFSTLEIQRTEQGDSAMYLCASVPGPGRDEQFFGPGTRLTVL.